These T cell receptor beta chains were read from a single sample in a study of blood T cell repertoires in COVID-19. TCRdb's copy holds only in-frame clones and misses some; the assay was immunoSEQ multiplex PCR. The data hold under 130,000 clones, with roughly 87% observed a single time. Specimen: peripheral blood. The receptors come from a woman aged 80 or older in a cohort sampled during active COVID-19. CDR3s include the opening cysteine and the closing phenylalanine or tryptophan. Fields, in order: J gene, clone size, D gene, V gene, CDR3 protein, CDR3 DNA. D genes are given only for firm matches. A clone size is listed for some rows: how often the clone was seen (once, few, many), or a class if it is expanded.

TRBJ1-5,NA,NA,TRBV19,CASSMGGSNQPQHF,TGTGCCAGTAGTATGGGGGGGAGCAATCAGCCCCAGCATTTT
TRBJ2-5,NA,NA,TRBV1,CTSSGSAEETQYF,TGCACCAGCAGCGGGTCGGCGGAAGAGACCCAGTACTTC
TRBJ1-4,NA,NA,TRBV6-5,CASSYSSTTNEKLFF,TGTGCCAGCAGTTACTCGTCCACTACGAATGAAAAACTGTTTTTT
TRBJ2-1,NA,NA,TRBV5-1,CASSLDAADNEQFF,TGCGCCAGCAGCTTGGACGCAGCGGACAATGAGCAGTTCTTC
TRBJ2-3,NA,TRBD1,TRBV5-1,CASSRDRLRDTQYF,TGCGCCAGCAGCCGGGACAGATTAAGGGATACGCAGTATTTT
TRBJ2-2,NA,TRBD2,TRBV10-3,CAIAKGGSTVGELFF,TGTGCCATTGCTAAGGGAGGGTCGACGGTCGGGGAGCTGTTTTTT
TRBJ2-5,NA,NA,TRBV27,CASSLGQGQETQYF,TGTGCCAGCAGTTTGGGGCAGGGCCAAGAGACCCAGTACTTC
TRBJ1-2,NA,TRBD1,TRBV27,CASSATGGANYGYTF,TGTGCCAGCAGTGCGACAGGGGGGGCTAACTATGGCTACACCTTC
TRBJ2-7,NA,TRBD2,TRBV4-2,CASSQERVVPGLAGTSYEQYF,TGTGCCAGCAGCCAAGAAAGGGTCGTTCCGGGCCTAGCGGGGACCTCCTACGAGCAGTACTTC
TRBJ1-2,NA,NA,TRBV24-1,CATSDPGLPNYGYTF,TGTGCCACCAGTGACCCCGGACTACCTAACTATGGCTACACCTTC
TRBJ1-3,NA,TRBD1,TRBV5-4,CASSPSGTGVYSGNTIYF,TGTGCCAGCAGCCCCTCCGGGACAGGGGTTTATAGTGGAAACACCATATATTTT
TRBJ1-4,NA,TRBD1,TRBV6-5,CASSYSTGTGFEKLFF,TGTGCCAGCAGTTACTCGACCGGGACAGGGTTTGAAAAACTGTTTTTT
TRBJ2-3,NA,TRBD2,TRBV5-6,CASHKSGGFTDTQYF,TGTGCCAGCCATAAGAGCGGGGGATTCACAGATACGCAGTATTTT
TRBJ1-4,NA,NA,TRBV29-1,CSGESGEKLFF,TGCAGCGGGGAGTCGGGCGAAAAACTGTTTTTT
TRBJ1-2,once,NA,TRBV20-1,CSASNQGSGYTF,TGCAGTGCTAGTAATCAGGGCAGTGGCTACACCTTC
TRBJ2-3,once,TRBD2,TRBV6-5,CASSYTSGGAGDTQYF,TGTGCCAGCAGTTACACTAGCGGGGGGGCCGGAGATACGCAGTATTTT
TRBJ1-1,NA,TRBD1,TRBV18,CASSPGQGSTEAFF,TGTGCCAGCTCACCGGGACAGGGAAGCACTGAAGCTTTCTTT
TRBJ1-2,NA,TRBD1,TRBV3-1/TRBV3-2,CASTTRGGGGYTF,TGTGCCAGCACCACAAGAGGGGGCGGAGGCTACACCTTC
TRBJ2-1,NA,NA,TRBV12-3/TRBV12-4,CASSPRGWDEQFF,TGTGCCAGCAGCCCAAGAGGATGGGATGAGCAGTTCTTC
TRBJ2-1,once,TRBD2,TRBV4-2,CASSQDRGWREYNEQFF,TGTGCCAGCAGCCAAGATCGGGGATGGCGGGAGTATAATGAGCAGTTCTTC
TRBJ2-3,NA,NA,TRBV7-9,CASSARDSYSTDTQYF,TGTGCCAGCAGCGCACGAGACAGCTATAGCACAGATACGCAGTATTTT
TRBJ1-1,NA,TRBD1,TRBV7-3,CASSTDRDRDAFF,TGTGCCAGCAGCACGGACCGGGACAGGGACGCTTTCTTT
TRBJ1-2,NA,NA,TRBV28,CASRPGAWDGYTF,TGTGCCAGCCGCCCAGGGGCATGGGATGGCTACACCTTC
TRBJ1-5,NA,TRBD1,TRBV12-5,CASGGTGGIQPQHF,TGTGCTAGTGGCGGGACAGGGGGGATACAGCCCCAGCATTTT
TRBJ1-1,NA,NA,TRBV5-5,CASSSHTNTEAFF,TGTGCCAGCAGCTCCCACACGAACACTGAAGCTTTCTTT
TRBJ2-5,NA,TRBD2,TRBV5-4,CASSLLSGSKQETQYF,TGTGCCAGCAGCCTGCTGAGCGGGAGTAAACAAGAGACCCAGTACTTC
TRBJ2-5,NA,TRBD1,TRBV6-5,CASSLTGAKTQYF,TGTGCCAGCAGTTTGACAGGGGCGAAGACCCAGTACTTC
TRBJ2-3,NA,NA,TRBV25-1,CASSDTETAGDTQYF,TGTGCCAGCAGTGATACGGAGACCGCCGGGGATACGCAGTATTTT
TRBJ2-7,NA,TRBD1,TRBV18,CASSPGTGQKLGEQYF,TGTGCCAGCTCCCCCGGGACAGGGCAGAAGTTAGGCGAGCAGTACTTC
TRBJ2-3,NA,NA,TRBV5-1,CASSLGTGLRTDTQYF,TGCGCCAGCAGCTTGGGTACAGGGTTGCGCACAGATACGCAGTATTTT
TRBJ2-3,NA,NA,TRBV5-1,CASSPRLVYTDTQYF,TGCGCCAGCAGCCCTCGACTAGTTTACACAGATACGCAGTATTTT
TRBJ1-3,NA,NA,TRBV13,CASSLTGGSGNTIYF,TGTGCCAGCAGCTTAACCGGGGGCTCTGGAAACACCATATATTTT
TRBJ1-5,NA,TRBD1,TRBV10-1,CARLTGAKTNQPQHF,TGCGCCAGGTTGACAGGGGCCAAGACCAATCAGCCCCAGCATTTT
TRBJ2-1,NA,TRBD1,TRBV6-6,CASNIRTGTVNEQFF,TGTGCCAGCAATATAAGGACAGGGACTGTCAATGAGCAGTTCTTC
TRBJ1-3,once,NA,TRBV23-1,CASSPRSIPGPRTNTIYF,TGCGCCAGCAGCCCACGGTCGATTCCAGGGCCGCGTACGAACACCATATATTTT
TRBJ1-4,NA,NA,TRBV24-1,CATRGLGNEKLFF,TGTGCCACCAGGGGCCTGGGCAACGAAAAACTGTTTTTT
TRBJ2-7,NA,NA,TRBV3-1/TRBV3-2,CASSQGDSSSYEQYF,TGTGCCAGCAGCCAAGGTGACAGCAGCTCCTACGAGCAGTACTTC
TRBJ1-5,NA,NA,TRBV5-4,CASSPDNGRSNQPQHF,TGTGCCAGCAGTCCGGACAACGGAAGGAGCAATCAGCCCCAGCATTTT
TRBJ2-1,NA,TRBD2,TRBV7-2,CASSLILAGVGNEQFF,TGTGCCAGCAGCTTAATTCTAGCGGGAGTCGGGAATGAGCAGTTCTTC
TRBJ1-5,NA,TRBD1,TRBV27,CASSRSGTVSQSNQPQHF,TGTGCCAGCAGCCGATCCGGGACAGTCTCCCAAAGCAATCAGCCCCAGCATTTT
TRBJ1-6,few,TRBD1,TRBV5-6,CASTPNGDRDNSPLHF,TGTGCCAGCACCCCAAACGGGGACAGGGACAATTCACCCCTCCACTTT
TRBJ1-3,NA,TRBD1,TRBV28,CASRAQGGHTIYF,TGTGCCAGCAGGGCCCAGGGGGGACACACCATATATTTT
TRBJ2-3,once,NA,TRBV6-2/TRBV6-3,CASSRVTDTQYF,TGTGCCAGCAGTCGGGTCACAGATACGCAGTATTTT
TRBJ2-3,once,TRBD2,TRBV19,CASSIIAGGSTDTQYF,TGTGCCAGTAGTATAATAGCGGGGGGTAGCACAGATACGCAGTATTTT
TRBJ2-1,NA,TRBD2,TRBV2,CASSERGLAGNHEQFF,TGTGCCAGCAGTGAAAGGGGACTAGCGGGAAATCATGAGCAGTTCTTC
TRBJ1-3,NA,NA,TRBV6-5,CASSLYLASGNTIYF,TGTGCCAGCAGTTTATATTTAGCCTCTGGAAACACCATATATTTT
TRBJ1-6,NA,NA,TRBV19,CASTSDQGRNSPLHF,TGTGCCAGTACTAGTGATCAAGGGAGGAATTCACCCCTCCACTTT
TRBJ2-5,NA,NA,TRBV11-2,CASSQSTEETQYF,TGTGCCAGCAGCCAATCGACAGAAGAGACCCAGTACTTC
TRBJ1-2,once,NA,TRBV10-3,CAISESTGTYGYTF,TGTGCCATCAGTGAGTCTACAGGGACCTATGGCTACACCTTC
TRBJ2-1,NA,TRBD1,TRBV24-1,CATSDIGTGWFF,TGTGCCACCAGTGATATCGGGACAGGGTGGTTCTTC
TRBJ2-3,NA,TRBD2,TRBV6-6,CASSSTSGTSDTQYF,TGTGCCAGCAGTTCAACTAGCGGGACCTCAGATACGCAGTATTTT
TRBJ2-5,NA,NA,TRBV5-1,CASSLARNFQETQYF,TGCGCCAGCAGCTTGGCCAGGAACTTCCAAGAGACCCAGTACTTC
TRBJ2-7,NA,TRBD2,TRBV28,CASSLGLAGAYEQYF,TGTGCCAGCAGTTTAGGACTAGCGGGAGCCTACGAGCAGTACTTC
TRBJ2-1,NA,NA,TRBV7-2,CASSHGRPSYNEQFF,TGTGCCAGCAGCCACGGGAGACCCTCCTACAATGAGCAGTTCTTC
TRBJ1-2,once,TRBD1,TRBV3-1/TRBV3-2,CASSQDTGQGYGYTF,TGTGCCAGCAGCCAAGATACGGGACAGGGGTATGGCTACACCTTC
TRBJ2-1,NA,TRBD1,TRBV19,CASSSLNRGEVINEQFF,TGTGCCAGTAGTTCCTTAAACAGGGGCGAAGTCATCAATGAGCAGTTCTTC
TRBJ2-5,NA,TRBD2,TRBV29-1,CSVVRGTRRETQYF,TGCAGCGTTGTTAGGGGGACTAGGAGAGAGACCCAGTACTTC